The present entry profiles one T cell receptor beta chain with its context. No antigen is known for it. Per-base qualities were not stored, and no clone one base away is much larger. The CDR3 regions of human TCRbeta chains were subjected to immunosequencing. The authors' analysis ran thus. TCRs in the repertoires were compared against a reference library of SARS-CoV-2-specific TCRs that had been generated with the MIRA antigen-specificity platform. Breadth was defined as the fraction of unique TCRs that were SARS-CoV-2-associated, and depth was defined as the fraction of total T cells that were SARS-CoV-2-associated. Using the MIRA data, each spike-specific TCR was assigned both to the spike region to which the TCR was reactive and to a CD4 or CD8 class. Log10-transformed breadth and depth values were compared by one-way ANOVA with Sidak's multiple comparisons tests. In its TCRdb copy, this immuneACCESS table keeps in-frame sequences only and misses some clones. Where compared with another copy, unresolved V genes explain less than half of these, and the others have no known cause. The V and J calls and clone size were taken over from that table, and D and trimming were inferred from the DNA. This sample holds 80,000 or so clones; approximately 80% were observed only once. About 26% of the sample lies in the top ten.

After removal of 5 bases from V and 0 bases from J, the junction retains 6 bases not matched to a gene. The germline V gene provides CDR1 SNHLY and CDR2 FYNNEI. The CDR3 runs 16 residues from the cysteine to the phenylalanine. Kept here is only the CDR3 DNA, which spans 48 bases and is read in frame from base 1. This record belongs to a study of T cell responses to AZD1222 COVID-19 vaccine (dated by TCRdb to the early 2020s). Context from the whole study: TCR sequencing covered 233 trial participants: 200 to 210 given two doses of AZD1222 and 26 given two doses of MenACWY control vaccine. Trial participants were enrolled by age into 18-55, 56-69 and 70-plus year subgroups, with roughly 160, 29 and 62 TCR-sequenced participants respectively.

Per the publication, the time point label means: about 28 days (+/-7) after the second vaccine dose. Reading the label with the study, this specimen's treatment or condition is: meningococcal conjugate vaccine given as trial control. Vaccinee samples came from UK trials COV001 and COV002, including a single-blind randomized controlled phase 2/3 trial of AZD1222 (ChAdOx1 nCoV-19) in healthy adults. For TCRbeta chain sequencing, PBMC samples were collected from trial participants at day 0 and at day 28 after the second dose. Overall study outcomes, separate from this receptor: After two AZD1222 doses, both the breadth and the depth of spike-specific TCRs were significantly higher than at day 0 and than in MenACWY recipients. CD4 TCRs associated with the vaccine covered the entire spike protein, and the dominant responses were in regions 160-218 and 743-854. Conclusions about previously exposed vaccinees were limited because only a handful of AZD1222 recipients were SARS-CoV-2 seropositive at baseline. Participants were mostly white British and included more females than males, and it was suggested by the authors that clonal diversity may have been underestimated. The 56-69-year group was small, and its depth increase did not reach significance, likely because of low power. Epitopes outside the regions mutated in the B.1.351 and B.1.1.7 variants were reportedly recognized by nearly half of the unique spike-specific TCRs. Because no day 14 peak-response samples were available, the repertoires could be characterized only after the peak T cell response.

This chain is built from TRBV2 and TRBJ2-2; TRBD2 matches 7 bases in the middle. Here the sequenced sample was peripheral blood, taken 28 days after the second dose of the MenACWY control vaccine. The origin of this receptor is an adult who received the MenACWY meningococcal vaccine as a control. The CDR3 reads CASSRSGTTNTGELFF. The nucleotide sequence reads TGTGCCAGCAGTCGCTCCGGGACTACGAACACCGGGGAGCTGTTTTTT.